This paragraph covers one TCR beta chain sequence. Its matching antigen is unknown. This entry comes from a study of T cell repertoires in aging, cancer and after chemotherapy. Turning to the study itself: Donors were grouped into six age bands spanning 30 or younger through 70 or older.

Findings and limits, study-wide: Median generation probability rose over the chemotherapy interval in each cancer cohort, suggesting rebound thymic output. In cancer patients, declining TCR diversity with age involved lost richness and lost evenness. Immunological memory after chemotherapy cannot be judged from the repertoire data.

Multiplex touch-down PCR with TRB-A/B primers amplified rearranged V-D-J TRB sequences. TCRdb re-called the multiplex PCR reads through MiXCR, storing one row per CDR3 protein. The sample consists of 12,000 or so distinct CDR3 sequences, roughly 28% of them appearing once. TCR beta rearrangements were amplified from peripheral blood genomic DNA. Sequencing was carried out using blood. This sequence originates from a human donor in good health.

The CDR3 here is CASSQGTGVSYEQYF. The CDR3 DNA reads as TGTGCCAGCAGTCAAGGGACAGGGGTTTCCTACGAGCAGTACTTC. The J gene is TRBJ2-7, the V gene TRBV27, with TRBD1 matching over 10 bases. This CDR3 comprises 15 residues. J gave up 1 base and V 5 bases, and 5 bases lay outside the gene matches. CDR1 and CDR2 from the germline V gene are MNHEY and SMNVEV (reference sequence).